The 15 T cell receptor beta chains listed next were all sequenced from one sample in a study of molecular identifiers for immune sequencing clone quantification. TCRdb re-called the PCR reads through MiXCR, storing one row per CDR3 protein. The sample has tens of thousands of distinct CDR3 sequences, roughly 17% seen once. Sequenced: naive CD8+ T cells from blood, with Jurkat cell RNA spiked in. Subset reported: FACS-sorted CD8+CD4-CCR7+CD45RA+ naive T cells. These receptors originate from a human donor in good health. Some libraries in this study had Jurkat cell RNA spiked in.

This clonotype was counted many times. The chain combines TRBV2 with TRBJ2-3; D ambiguous. The V gene lost 1 base and the J gene lost 5 bases, with 7 bases spanning the gap. CDR3 length equals 13 residues. Looked up from germline, CDR1 is SNHLY and CDR2 is FYNNEI. The CDR3 is CASSEGLEDTQYF. The CDR3 region has the DNA TGTGCCAGCAGTGAAGGCCTCGAAGATACGCAGTATTTT. Using reference TRBV2 and TRBJ2-3 for the parts outside the CDR3, the full variable domain is EPEVTQTPSHQVTQMGQEVILRCVPISNHLYFYWYRQILGQKVEFLVSFYNNEISEKSEIFDDQFSVERPDGSNFTLKIRSTKLEDSAMYFCASSEGLEDTQYFGPGTRLTVL.

This clonotype was seen at least ten times. V is TRBV30 and J is TRBJ2-3; D is perhaps TRBD2 (6 bases). The germline V and J ends were trimmed by 0 bases and 6 bases, with 10 bases remaining between them. The CDR3 is made up of 13 amino acids. CDR1 and CDR2 from the germline V gene are GTSNPN and SVGIG (reference sequence). The CDR3 DNA reads TGTGCCTGGAGTGTACTCGGGAGCGATACGCAGTATTTT. Translation: CAWSVLGSDTQYF.

A remark on this clonotype: A read error may account for a junction end that differs from germline. This chain connects TRBV12-3 or TRBV12-4 to TRBJ2-3; no clear D. This CDR3 is 14 amino acids long. CDR3 region: CASSLGGVTDMQYF. The CDR3 DNA is TGTGCCAGCAGTCTAGGTGGGGTCACAGATATGCAGTATTTT.

The chain joins TRBV27 to TRBJ2-3, with D maybe TRBD1 (5 bases). CDR3 size: 16 residues. The germline V gene has CDR1 MNHEY and CDR2 SMNVEV (reference sequence). Trimming cost V 8 bases and J 4 bases, with 22 bases left between them. DNA of the CDR3: TGTGCCAGCGCACGGGTTGGGGCTAGACTCCCAGATACGCAGTATTTT. Amino acids: CASARVGARLPDTQYF.

This clonotype was found a few times. This may be a read error: a much more frequent sequence differs by one nucleotide. The gene calls are TRBV2 and TRBJ2-7; TRBD1 matches 7 bases. Germline-derived CDR1 and CDR2 are SNHLY and FYNNEI. V was clipped by 4 bases and J by 6 bases; unmatched bases: 3. The CDR3 covers 12 residues. The CDR3 DNA reads TGTGCCAGCAGTGTAGGGGGCAGCGAGCAGTACTTC. Encoded protein: CASSVGGSEQYF.

The sample holds many counts of this clonotype. The chain is built from TRBV28 and TRBJ2-7; the D gene is possibly TRBD2 (6 bases). The ends were cut back, 8 bases at V and 12 bases at J, with 17 bases in the middle. This CDR3 contains 11 residues. CDR1 MDHEN and CDR2 SYDVKM come from the germline V gene. CDR3 DNA: TGTGCCAGCGGGTCCGGGGGAAGGGCGTACTTC. It yields the protein CASGSGGRAYF.

This clonotype has more than one count but fewer than ten. V gene TRBV7-9 combines with J gene TRBJ1-6, with D unclear. Trimming took off 4 bases at V and 8 bases at J, with 21 bases between the two ends. Germline CDR1 SEHNR, CDR2 FQNEAQ (reference sequence). This CDR3 spans 17 amino acids. The CDR3 region is CASSSGPGGLADSPLHF. Written as DNA, the CDR3 is TGTGCCAGCAGCTCCGGGCCGGGAGGGCTGGCCGATTCACCCCTCCACTTT.

This clonotype was detected ten times or more. The J gene is TRBJ1-5, the V gene TRBV23-1; D is unresolved. TRBV23-1 is an open reading frame whose function is uncertain. This CDR3 has 17 residues. Trimming pared 0 bases from V and 0 bases from J, leaving 12 bases between. The CDR3 sequence: CASSQSRTEHSNQPQHF. The CDR3 coding sequence is TGCGCCAGCAGTCAATCGAGGACGGAGCATAGCAATCAGCCCCAGCATTTT.

Regarding this clonotype: Just one base apart from a much larger clone, this may be a read error. The chain carries TRBV6-2 or TRBV6-3 and TRBJ2-5, with D perhaps TRBD1 or TRBD2 (5 bases each). The CDR3 is made up of 13 amino acids. Per germline, CDR1 MNHEY and CDR2 SVGEGT. CDR3 sequence: CVSSYWGQETQYF. The CDR3 DNA reads as TGTGTCAGCAGTTACTGGGGGCAAGAGACCCAGTACTTC.

This clonotype was seen ten or more times. The chain couples TRBV30 to TRBJ1-2; TRBD1 is a possible D gene (6 bases). The CDR3 has 13 residues. Per germline, CDR1 GTSNPN and CDR2 SVGIG (reference sequence). V was trimmed by 1 base and J by 3 bases, leaving 9 bases between them. In nucleotides, the CDR3 is TGTGCCTGGAGTGAAACAGGGCACTATGGCTACACCTTC. Protein: CAWSETGHYGYTF.

The sample holds many counts of this clonotype. This rearrangement joins TRBV6-1 to TRBJ2-7; 12 nucleotides match TRBD2. J was trimmed by 4 bases and V by 3 bases; bases with no gene match: 4. From germline, CDR1 is MNHNS and CDR2 SASEGT. CDR3 size: 15 residues. CDR3 nucleotide sequence: TGTGCCAGCAGTGACGGACTAGCGGGGATGTACGAGCAGTACTTC. As protein: CASSDGLAGMYEQYF.

The chain joins TRBV7-6 to TRBJ2-3; tentatively, D is TRBD1 (5 bases). The CDR3 totals 15 residues. V was shortened by 1 base and J by 0 bases, with 8 bases between the two germline ends. The V gene's germline CDR1 is SGHVS and CDR2 FNYEAQ. The CDR3 loop reads CASSLGQSSTDTQYF. CDR3 DNA: TGTGCCAGCAGCTTAGGACAGTCTAGCACAGATACGCAGTATTTT.

This clonotype was seen ten or more times. The chain combines TRBV13 with TRBJ2-3, with D tentatively TRBD2 (6 bases). This CDR3 region has 17 residues. In germline, CDR1 is PRHDT, CDR2 FYEKMQ (reference sequence). V was trimmed by 4 bases and J by 4 bases, leaving 21 bases between them. As DNA, the CDR3 is TGTGCCAGCAGCTCAGGGTCGCCCGGGGGTGTTGCAGATACGCAGTATTTT. Translation gives CASSSGSPGGVADTQYF. The full variable domain, in which reference TRBV13 and TRBJ2-3 provide the parts outside the CDR3, is AAGVIQSPRHLIKEKRETATLKCYPIPRHDTVYWYQQGPGQDPQFLISFYEKMQSDKGSIPDRFSAQQFSDYHSELNMSSLELGDSALYFCASSSGSPGGVADTQYFGPGTRLTVL.

This clonotype was counted ten times or more. This sequence joins TRBV30 and TRBJ2-1; the D is unclear. This CDR3 has 14 amino acids. Germline CDR1 reads GTSNPN; CDR2 reads SVGIG (reference sequence). Trimming shortened V by 2 bases and J by 2 bases, and 10 bases separated the two germline ends. The CDR3 region has the DNA TGTGCCTGGAGTTTCTTTGGGACCTACAATGAGCAGTTCTTC. Residues: CAWSFFGTYNEQFF.

V and J are TRBV2 and TRBJ2-3, with no clear D. Trimming removed 1 base from V and 6 bases from J, with 14 bases in between. The CDR3 loop spans 15 amino acids. CDR1 is SNHLY and CDR2 is FYNNEI in the germline V gene. CDR3 region: CASSEGSLRRDTQYF. The CDR3 DNA is TGTGCCAGCAGTGAAGGATCTCTCAGAAGGGATACGCAGTATTTT.